This T cell receptor (beta chain) comes out of a study of shared clonotypes between healthy human individuals. Findings and limits, study-wide: Expectations were that clonotype sharing among donors would be affected by sequencing depth.

About this clone itself: Antigen unknown.

Using immunoSEQ multiplex PCR, the repertoire was profiled, and TCRdb retains in-frame clones only, with some absent. The sample contains around 2.1 million clones, around 95% of which appear only once. The CDR3 is made up of 15 amino acids. Trimming left V 5 bases short and J 2 bases short, with 15 bases between. Per germline, CDR1 SEHNR and CDR2 FQNEAQ (reference sequence). The sequence was obtained from a man between 18 and 29 years old in good health. This chain joins TRBV7-9 and TRBJ1-2, with D uncertain. Sequencing input: naive CD4+ T cells sorted from blood. The subset was: CD45RA+ positively selected. Here the CDR3 reads CASSPPGGWNYGYTF. The CDR3 DNA follows: TGTGCCAGCAGCCCACCGGGCGGGTGGAACTATGGCTACACCTTC.